What follows describes a single TCR beta chain. The antigen remains undetermined. The data stem from a study of T cell repertoires in cytomegalovirus infection. Germline loops: CDR1 MNHNS, CDR2 SASEGT. CDR3 size: 14 residues. V lost 11 bases to trimming and J lost 4 bases; unmatched junction nucleotides: 12. TCRdb re-analysed the reads in MiXCR, keeping a single row per CDR3 protein. There are about a million distinct CDR3 sequences in the sample; approximately 31% occur only once, and 11% to 15% lies in the top ten. Study-wide results and caveats: Cumulative public TCR beta family frequency identified CMV carriers with the relevant HLA.

The sample in question was cultured CD8+ T cells from PBMCs, obtained from culture after CMV antigen stimulation. The V and J genes are TRBV6-1 and TRBJ2-3; 7 bases line up with TRBD2. The TCR comes from a human donor in good health (CMV status not recorded). Some clones in this sample may be carry-over from other donors' samples. In DNA form, the CDR3 reads TGTGCCGTCCTGGGGCTAGCGGCGGCAGATACGCAGTATTTT. It encodes CAVLGLAAADTQYF.